This entry lists 24 T cell receptor beta chains sequenced from one sample in a study of PD-1 blockade in classical Hodgkin lymphoma. Every single patient, without exception, relapsed after autologous stem cell transplantation, and brentuximab vedotin exposure varied. Sequencing was performed with immunoSEQ multiplex PCR; in TCRdb, only in-frame clones are kept and a portion is missing. The table lists 24,000 or so clones, 60% to 85% of them singletons. The sample consisted of peripheral blood mononuclear cells (PBMCs), taken before the second cycle of nivolumab. The receptors come from a human donor with classical Hodgkin lymphoma.

The chain employs TRBV27 and TRBJ2-5, with TRBD1 identical over 8 bases. Germline trimming cut 7 bases from V and 3 bases from J; bases unmatched to any gene: 4. This CDR3 has 13 residues. Germline V gene sequence: CDR1 MNHEY, CDR2 SMNVEV (reference sequence). CDR3 in DNA: TGTGCCAGCACTACGGGACAGGAAGAGACCCAGTACTTC. This encodes CASTTGQEETQYF.

This clone was seen more than once but under ten times. The CDR3 DNA reads as TGTGCCAGCACCGAGTTGGCAGGGAGAGGGGGAAACACCATATATTTT. Protein sequence: CASTELAGRGGNTIYF. The rearrangement uses TRBV2 and TRBJ1-3; D perhaps matches TRBD1 (5 bases). Trimming cost V 7 bases and J 4 bases, with 20 bases left between them. This CDR3 is built from 16 residues. Germline V gene sequence: CDR1 SNHLY, CDR2 FYNNEI.

A single count supports this clone. The chain carries TRBV29-1 and TRBJ2-2; 7 nucleotides match TRBD1. CDR1 and CDR2 from the germline V gene are SQVTM and ANQGSEA. V shed 0 bases, J shed 3 bases, and the junction held 1 base outside the gene matches. There are 14 residues in the CDR3. In DNA form, the CDR3 reads TGCAGCGTTGAAGAAGGACAGGACACCGGGGAGCTGTTTTTT. Translated, it gives CSVEEGQDTGELFF.

The chain carries TRBV7-8 and TRBJ2-1, with D tentatively TRBD1 or TRBD2 (6 bases each). This CDR3 is built from 15 residues. Trimming left V 5 bases short and J 9 bases short, with 20 bases between. Germline CDR1 and CDR2: SGHVS and FQNEAQ. CDR3 amino acids: CASSPVGGGPSEQFF. In nucleotides, the CDR3 is TGTGCCAGCAGCCCCGTTGGAGGGGGACCTAGTGAGCAGTTCTTC.

This clone was counted a single time. CDR3 DNA: TGTGCCAGCATCATAGCGGTTGGGTCAGATACGCAGTATTTT. Amino acids: CASIIAVGSDTQYF. The J gene is TRBJ2-3, the V gene TRBV5-8; perhaps TRBD2 as D (6 bases). The CDR3 has 14 residues. V was shortened by 6 bases and J by 4 bases, with 15 bases between the two germline ends. The germline CDR1 and CDR2 sequences are SGHTS and YDEGEE.

This clone was picked up a small number of times. The rearrangement joins TRBV5-1 to TRBJ2-3; D uncertain. The CDR3 has 14 residues. V was clipped by 0 bases and J by 4 bases, with 9 bases between them. Per germline, CDR1 SGHRS and CDR2 YFSETQ. The CDR3 sequence is CASSLALSPDTQYF. Written as DNA, the CDR3 is TGCGCCAGCAGCTTGGCCCTCAGCCCAGATACGCAGTATTTT. Using reference TRBV5-1 and TRBJ2-3 for the parts outside the CDR3, the full variable domain is KAGVTQTPRYLIKTRGQQVTLSCSPISGHRSVSWYQQTPGQGLQFLFEYFSETQRNKGNFPGRFSGRQFSNSRSEMNVSTLELGDSALYLCASSLALSPDTQYFGPGTRLTVL.

The chain employs TRBV27 and TRBJ1-4; 7 bases match TRBD1. J was trimmed by 5 bases and V by 7 bases; bases with no gene match: 1. The CDR3 loop spans 12 amino acids. CDR1 and CDR2 from the germline V gene are MNHEY and SMNVEV (reference sequence). CDR3 bases: TGTGCCAGCAAGACAGGGAATGAAAAACTGTTTTTT. This sequence encodes CASKTGNEKLFF.

This clone was picked up one time. The chain combines TRBV5-1 with TRBJ1-2; perhaps TRBD1 as D (6 bases). V was clipped by 6 bases and J by 3 bases, with 12 bases between them. The germline V gene has CDR1 SGHRS and CDR2 YFSETQ. The CDR3 length is 13 residues. CDR3 bases: TGCGCCAGCAACCAGGGGTTAGACTATGGCTACACCTTC. Amino acid sequence: CASNQGLDYGYTF.

The chain couples TRBV9 to TRBJ1-2; tentative D call: TRBD1 (5 bases). The CDR3 sequence is 14 residues long. CDR1 and CDR2 from the germline V gene are SGDLS and YYNGEE. V was clipped by 0 bases and J by 4 bases, with 10 bases between them. The CDR3 protein is CASSVGQGGYGYTF. CDR3 DNA sequence: TGTGCCAGCAGCGTAGGGCAGGGAGGCTATGGCTACACCTTC.

The chain has TRBV29-1 and TRBJ1-4; no firm D call. CDR3 size: 10 residues. Per the germline V gene, CDR1 is SQVTM and CDR2 is ANQGSEA. V shed 6 bases and J shed 6 bases, with 5 bases lying between them. In DNA form, the CDR3 reads TGCAGCGTCCGGGATGAAAAACTGTTTTTT. It translates to CSVRDEKLFF.

This clone was counted a few times. The sample holds other DNA sequences that translate to the same CDR3. The chain is built from TRBV7-2 and TRBJ2-2; D remains unclear. CDR1 and CDR2 (germline): SGHTA, FQGNSA. The V end lost 1 base, the J end lost 4 bases, and 7 bases lay between the germline ends. This CDR3 region has 14 residues. The CDR3 DNA is TGTGCCAGCAGCTTAGGTCTGTTCACCGGGGAGCTGTTTTTT. It translates to CASSLGLFTGELFF. Full variable domain (outside the CDR3, taken from reference TRBV7-2 and TRBJ2-2): GAGVSQSPSNKVTEKGKDVELRCDPISGHTALYWYRQSLGQGLEFLIYFQGNSAPDKSGLPSDRFSAERTGGSVSTLTIQRTQQEDSAVYLCASSLGLFTGELFFGEGSRLTVL.

The chain has TRBV27 and TRBJ2-7; the match to TRBD1 covers 8 bases. The junction had 5 bases not matched to a gene; V was cut back by 4 bases and J by 0 bases. Looked up from germline, CDR1 is MNHEY and CDR2 is SMNVEV (reference sequence). The CDR3 loop spans 15 amino acids. The CDR3 region is CASSWGQVSSYEQYF. CDR3 DNA: TGTGCCAGCAGTTGGGGACAGGTCAGCTCCTACGAGCAGTACTTC.

The chain recombines TRBV7-2 with TRBJ2-1; possibly TRBD2 for D (6 bases). V gave up 3 bases and J gave up 6 bases, with 12 bases separating them. The CDR3 sequence is 14 residues long. The germline gives CDR1 SGHTA, CDR2 FQGNSA. The CDR3 DNA reads TGTGCCAGCAGCTTTGGCCTAGCGACCAATGAGCAGTTCTTC. It encodes CASSFGLATNEQFF.

This sequence joins TRBV9 and TRBJ2-5, with a possible D match to TRBD1 (5 bases). The CDR3 sequence is 13 residues long. Trimming took 2 bases from V and 3 from J, leaving 8 bases between them. Germline CDR1 SGDLS, CDR2 YYNGEE. The chain's CDR3 is CASSVRDEETQYF. The CDR3 DNA is TGTGCCAGCAGCGTCAGGGATGAAGAGACCCAGTACTTC.

This clone qualifies as medium-sized. V and J are TRBV4-1 and TRBJ1-5; D gene ambiguous. V lost 1 base, J lost 7 bases, and 11 bases lay in between. The CDR3 totals 14 residues. Germline V gives CDR1 MGHRA, CDR2 YSYEKL. The CDR3 DNA follows: TGCGCCAGCAGCCAAGTGGGTCCAGAACAGCCCCAGCATTTT. Its protein product is CASSQVGPEQPQHF.

The chain links TRBV7-2 to TRBJ2-2, with D unresolved. V lost 1 base and J lost 4, with 10 bases in between. Germline CDR1 reads SGHTA; CDR2 reads FQGNSA. The CDR3 is 15 residues long. In DNA form, the CDR3 reads TGTGCCAGCAGCTTAGTGTGGCAGAGCACCGGGGAGCTGTTTTTT. Translating it yields CASSLVWQSTGELFF.

The genes are TRBV6-1 and TRBJ2-5; D unclear. The CDR3 has 11 residues. Trimming took 6 bases from V and 4 from J, leaving 6 bases between them. The germline gives CDR1 MNHNS, CDR2 SASEGT. Here the CDR3 DNA reads TGTGCCAGCAGGAATACAGAGACCCAGTACTTC. It specifies CASRNTETQYF.

By proportion, this clone is medium-sized (0.01 to 0.1%). The sample holds other DNA sequences that translate to the same CDR3. The chain links TRBV19 to TRBJ1-5, with D perhaps matching TRBD1 (5 bases). CDR1 and CDR2 (germline): LNHDA, SQIVND (reference sequence). The CDR3 sequence is 15 residues long. V lost 5 bases and J lost 0, with 11 bases in between. As DNA, the CDR3 is TGTGCCAGTAGTCGGCCAGGGCTTAGCAATCAGCCCCAGCATTTT. Residues: CASSRPGLSNQPQHF.

The chain couples TRBV28 to TRBJ1-5; D not resolved. Germline V gene data show CDR1 as MDHEN and CDR2 as SYDVKM. The CDR3 loop spans 15 amino acids. The V end was cut by 3 bases, the J end by 1 base, with 10 bases between. The DNA for the CDR3 is TGTGCCAGCAGTTTTACTTCTTCGAGCAATCAGCCCCAGCATTTT. This codes for CASSFTSSSNQPQHF.

The chain carries TRBV28 and TRBJ1-2; 7 nucleotides align to TRBD1. This CDR3 comprises 15 residues. J was trimmed by 4 bases and V by 1 base; bases with no gene match: 6. Germline loops: CDR1 MDHEN, CDR2 SYDVKM. The CDR3 sequence is CASSLSPGQSYGYTF. CDR3 nucleotides: TGTGCCAGCAGTTTATCCCCGGGACAGTCCTATGGCTACACCTTC.

The chain links TRBV2 to TRBJ2-7; 9 nucleotides agree with TRBD1. Germline CDR1 reads SNHLY; CDR2 reads FYNNEI. V lost 7 bases, J lost 3 bases, and 10 bases stayed unmatched. This CDR3 has 15 amino acids. In DNA, the CDR3 is TGTGCCAGCACTCCCGCCGGGACAGGGATCTACGAGCAGTACTTC. Its protein product is CASTPAGTGIYEQYF.

This clone came up a few times. V is TRBV6-1 and J is TRBJ1-2; D is perhaps TRBD1 (5 bases). V dropped 4 bases and J dropped 7 bases, with 16 bases sitting between them. This CDR3 region has 14 residues. Germline V gene data show CDR1 as MNHNS and CDR2 as SASEGT. The CDR3 reads CASSVETALSGYTF. CDR3 nucleotide sequence: TGTGCCAGCAGTGTTGAGACAGCTCTTTCTGGCTACACCTTC.

V gene TRBV15 combines with J gene TRBJ1-1, with 9 nucleotides matching TRBD1. From germline, CDR1 is LNHNV and CDR2 YYDKDF (reference sequence). The junction had 3 bases not matched to a gene; V was cut back by 6 bases and J by 4 bases. The CDR3 extends over 13 amino acids. CDR3 in amino acids: CATSLTGGTEAFF. In DNA, the CDR3 is TGTGCCACCAGTTTGACAGGGGGCACTGAAGCTTTCTTT.

The rearrangement links TRBV7-9 to TRBJ2-1; the D gene is possibly TRBD2 (6 bases). CDR1 and CDR2 (germline): SEHNR, FQNEAQ (reference sequence). Trimming removed 5 bases from V and 0 bases from J, with 14 bases in between. The CDR3 has 16 residues. The CDR3 DNA follows: TGTGCCAGCAGCGTCCCCTTCGGGAGCTCCTACAATGAGCAGTTCTTC. Translating gives CASSVPFGSSYNEQFF.